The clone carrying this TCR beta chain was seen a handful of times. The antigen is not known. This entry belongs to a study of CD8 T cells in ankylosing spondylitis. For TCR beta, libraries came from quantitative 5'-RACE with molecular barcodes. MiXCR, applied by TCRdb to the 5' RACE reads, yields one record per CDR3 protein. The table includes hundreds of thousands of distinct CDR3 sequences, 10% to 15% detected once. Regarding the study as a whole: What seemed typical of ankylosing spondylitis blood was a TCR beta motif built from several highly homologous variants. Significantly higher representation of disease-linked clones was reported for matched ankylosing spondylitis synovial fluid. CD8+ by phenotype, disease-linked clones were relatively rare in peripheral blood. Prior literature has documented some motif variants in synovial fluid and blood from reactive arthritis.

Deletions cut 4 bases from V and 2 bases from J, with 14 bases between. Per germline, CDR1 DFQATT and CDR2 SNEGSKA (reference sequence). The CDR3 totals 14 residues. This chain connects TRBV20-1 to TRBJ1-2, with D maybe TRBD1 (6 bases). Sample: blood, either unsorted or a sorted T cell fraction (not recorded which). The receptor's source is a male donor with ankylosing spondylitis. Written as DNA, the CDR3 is TGCAGTGCTATGGACGATCAGGGGAACTATGGCTACACCTTC. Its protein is CSAMDDQGNYGYTF.